Listed below are T cell receptor beta chains from one sample, sequenced in a study of identical twins. TCRdb passed the 5' RACE reads through MiXCR, listing each CDR3 protein once. Of fewer than 250,000 distinct CDR3 sequences in the sample, 7.5% are singletons; the top ten hold 5% to 6%. Another study also made use of these data, one on yellow fever vaccine responses in identical twins.

Sequencing input: CD8+ T cells sorted from blood. These TCRs come from a woman between 18 and 29 years old in good health. Both conserved end residues are part of each CDR3.

>TRBV10-3|TRBJ1-2
CAIRQVVGSSYGYTF
>TRBV7-8|TRBJ2-1
CASSTFSAYSYNEQFF
>TRBV14|TRBJ2-1
CASSQGRGGFYEQFF
>TRBV20-1|TRBJ2-1
CSAGRYNEQFF
>TRBV7-6|TRBJ1-1
CASSYGQVNTEAFF
>TRBV7-3|TRBJ1-1
CASSRDGPYTEAFF
>TRBV7-3|TRBJ2-3
CASSLTPGTDTQYF
>TRBV9|TRBJ2-1
CASSAEREGKNEQFF
>TRBV7-9|TRBJ1-4
CASSKKRQGNEKLFF
>TRBV7-9|TRBJ2-3
CASSGYRAAPTDTQYF
>TRBV10-3|TRBJ2-1
CAILDRDGSSYNEQFF
>TRBV4-1|TRBJ1-1
CASSLDDYGDTEAFF
>TRBV5-5|TRBJ2-3
CASSFSRGSTDTQYF
>TRBV29-1|TRBJ2-1
CSVEGTSGLSYNEQFF
>TRBV3-1|TRBJ1-1
CASSPGQGAGVNTEAFF
>TRBV29-1|TRBJ1-1
CSVEDSGAEAFF
>TRBV4-1|TRBJ2-3
CASSAGTGDTQYF
>TRBV25-1|TRBJ2-3
CASSEKMGTQYF
>TRBV7-9|TRBJ1-1
CASSSRSRGTEAFF
>TRBV7-9|TRBJ2-3
CASSPPSGSTDTQYF
>TRBV2|TRBJ2-3
CASSAGTSGGLTDTQYF
>TRBV20-1|TRBJ2-7
CSARDIVPTSLPYEQYF
>TRBV27|TRBJ1-1
CASSLRQGRMNTEAFF
>TRBV9|TRBJ1-2
CASSVGRVVPYGYTF
>TRBV15|TRBJ2-3
CATSRSLGQGWTDTQYF
>TRBV6-1|TRBJ2-2
CASVGSNTGELFF
>TRBV7-2|TRBJ2-3
CASSLDGGATDTQYF
>TRBV5-1|TRBJ2-1
CASSSNTGGYSSYNEQFF
>TRBV6-1|TRBJ2-1
CASLLTPGTTNEQFF
>TRBV9|TRBJ1-2
CASSAGQRNGYTF
>TRBV10-3|TRBJ2-3
CAINSIAGGNDTQYF